This T cell receptor beta chain originates from a study of graft-versus-host responses after intestinal transplantation (dated by TCRdb to about 2021). Turning to the overall study: The transplants that recipients got were multivisceral, liver-intestinal, or isolated intestinal. Every recipient was given anti-thymocyte globulin induction, then maintenance tacrolimus and steroids for roughly 3 years. Bulk TCR-beta CDR3 sequencing was used to track graft-versus-host and host-versus-graft alloreactive T cell clones in the graft, circulation and bone marrow after intestinal transplantation. To identify alloreactive clones, pre-transplant mixed lymphocyte reaction products were sequenced and then compared with unstimulated pre-transplant donor and recipient T cells. A cohort of about two dozen intestinal transplant recipients, including one retransplant, was enrolled, and 3 patients lacking pretransplant specimens were excluded. Donor T cell macrochimerism was defined as a peak of at least 4% donor T cells among recipient peripheral blood mononuclear cells. Instead of going to the commercial service, samples from a few later patients were sequenced in-house on an Illumina MiSeq and processed with MiXCR.

The time point label for this specimen denotes: cells obtained before transplantation from donor or recipient. CD3+CD4+ and CD3+CD8+ populations were FACS-sorted from unstimulated pre-transplant donor and recipient cells taken from spleen or lymph nodes. Notes on this clone: Its specific antigen is unknown. Per-base quality was not reported, and no clone a single base away is much larger than it.

Library creation used the immunoSEQ multiplex PCR assay. For most patients, genomic DNA was isolated using the Qiagen DNeasy Blood and Tissue Kit and was shipped frozen to Adaptive Biotechnologies for TCR sequencing. For most patients, genomic DNA was subjected to high-throughput TCR-beta CDR3 sequencing by Adaptive Biotechnologies. The study's own analysis went as follows. Adaptive's ImmunoSEQ software supplied the TCR sequencing data for roughly 17 patients, while MiXCR and VDJtools were used to process a few other patients. CD4 versus CD8 sorting errors were corrected by removing sequences found in both subsets at a frequency ratio below 5:1. CDR3 nucleotide sequences shared between donor and recipient were removed because their origin could not be assigned. At least 2-fold expansion over unstimulated cells and a minimum CFSE-low frequency of 0.002% (template counts) or 0.001% (read counts) were required for clones to be classified as alloreactive. Clones detected in sequenced pre-transplant spleen, lymph node, or MLR CFSE-low populations of the donor or recipient were defined as mappable. Cumulative frequency of alloreactive clones was calculated as a percentage of all sequences weighted by copy number. TCRdb limited this immuneACCESS table to in-frame rearrangements with V and J called. A share of clones is missing; checked studies link under half to unresolved V genes, and the rest is unexplained. The V and J calls and clone size are taken from that table; D and trimming were inferred from the DNA. Counted in this sample were roughly 100,000 clones; roughly 93% of them appeared once. Under 1.5% of the sample is in the top ten clones.

The study at large found these results: The relatively low number and heterogeneity of intestinal transplant patients limited the conclusions. Early after transplant, peak levels of circulating GvH clones were found to be associated with declines in HvG clones. High GvH to HvG T cell clonal ratios were observed in the allografts of patients with donor T cell macrochimerism. GvH clones were detected in recipient bone marrow, and some of these GvH clones were observed earlier in ileal mucosa or blood, consistent with an intestinal mucosal origin.

The clonotype comes from a human donor who received an intestinal transplant. Source: unstimulated CD8+ T cells sorted from spleen or lymph node cells, taken before intestinal transplant.

The nucleotides read TGTGCCAGCAGCCAGCTCTCCCCGTCCGGGACAGGCTATGGCTACACCTTC. It is translated as CASSQLSPSGTGYGYTF. The receptor chain draws on TRBV4-2 and TRBJ1-2, with 8 middle bases fitting TRBD1. From a lookup of the germline V gene, CDR1 and CDR2 are LGHNA and YNFKEQ. The germline V and J ends show losses of 3 bases and 4 bases respectively, and no gene match explains 13 bases of the junction. From its cysteine to its phenylalanine, the CDR3 spans 17 amino acids. Of all the DNA, just the CDR3 is kept, 51 bases in frame from base 1.